This is a list of T cell receptor beta chains from one sample in a study of blood T cell repertoires in COVID-19. The assay was immunoSEQ multiplex PCR, and TCRdb's table has in-frame clones only and misses some. The sample comprises around 280,000 clones, 70% to 90% of which are singletons, and about 5.5% rests with the top ten. Sequencing was carried out using PBMCs or T cells enriched from blood (not recorded which). The source is a woman between 40 and 50 years old who had recovered from COVID-19. Each CDR3 is given with its conserved first and last residue. Fields, in order: J gene, D gene, V gene, clone size, CDR3 DNA, CDR3 protein. D genes are given only for firm matches. Rows may omit the clone size; those that give it use once, few, many or a size class.

J gene: TRBJ1-1
D gene: TRBD1
V gene: TRBV13
clone size: -
CDR3 DNA: TGTGCCAGCAGCTACTCCGGGACAGGGGTCACTGAAGCTTTCTTT
CDR3 protein: CASSYSGTGVTEAFF

J gene: TRBJ1-4
D gene: -
V gene: TRBV30
clone size: -
CDR3 DNA: TGTGCCTGGAGCACAGGTGGGGTTAATGAAAAACTGTTTTTT
CDR3 protein: CAWSTGGVNEKLFF

J gene: TRBJ1-6
D gene: -
V gene: TRBV28
clone size: -
CDR3 DNA: TGTGCCACCACTCCAGACTACCTTATAGGTTCACCCCTCCACTTT
CDR3 protein: CATTPDYLIGSPLHF

J gene: TRBJ2-2
D gene: TRBD2
V gene: TRBV27
clone size: -
CDR3 DNA: TGTGCCAGCAGTTTTCTCAAACGGGGGGGGTACACCGGGGAGCTGTTTTTT
CDR3 protein: CASSFLKRGGYTGELFF

J gene: TRBJ2-7
D gene: TRBD2
V gene: TRBV4-3
clone size: -
CDR3 DNA: TGCGCCAGCAGCCAAGTCTCACACCCGGGAGGGTACGAGCAGTACTTC
CDR3 protein: CASSQVSHPGGYEQYF

J gene: TRBJ1-4
D gene: TRBD1
V gene: TRBV9
clone size: -
CDR3 DNA: TGTGCCAGCAGCCAGCGGGACAGGGTTTCTAATGAAAAACTGTTTTTT
CDR3 protein: CASSQRDRVSNEKLFF

J gene: TRBJ2-6
D gene: -
V gene: TRBV18
clone size: -
CDR3 DNA: TGTGCCAGCTCACCGACTTCTGGGGCCAACGTCCTGACTTTC
CDR3 protein: CASSPTSGANVLTF

J gene: TRBJ2-5
D gene: TRBD1
V gene: TRBV24-1
clone size: -
CDR3 DNA: TGTGCCACCAGTAACTCCCGGGACAGGGGTAGAGAGACCCAGTACTTC
CDR3 protein: CATSNSRDRGRETQYF

J gene: TRBJ2-5
D gene: TRBD2
V gene: TRBV2
clone size: -
CDR3 DNA: TGTGCCAGCAGTGAAGAGGGGATAGCGGGAGGAGAGACCCAGTACTTC
CDR3 protein: CASSEEGIAGGETQYF

J gene: TRBJ2-7
D gene: TRBD1
V gene: TRBV2
clone size: once
CDR3 DNA: TGTGCCAGCAGTAACGGACCGGACAGGGCATACGAGCAGTACTTC
CDR3 protein: CASSNGPDRAYEQYF

J gene: TRBJ1-2
D gene: TRBD1
V gene: TRBV19
clone size: -
CDR3 DNA: TGTGCCAGCGGGGACAGGGGGCAGCGCTATGGCTACACCTTC
CDR3 protein: CASGDRGQRYGYTF

J gene: TRBJ2-6
D gene: -
V gene: TRBV6-5
clone size: once
CDR3 DNA: TGTGCCAGTAGCAGGGACTCTGGGGCCAACGTCCTGACTTTC
CDR3 protein: CASSRDSGANVLTF

J gene: TRBJ1-1
D gene: -
V gene: TRBV19
clone size: -
CDR3 DNA: TGTGCCAGTAGTTCCCCAGGCCCGAAAGCTTTCTTT
CDR3 protein: CASSSPGPKAFF

J gene: TRBJ2-3
D gene: TRBD2
V gene: TRBV28
clone size: once
CDR3 DNA: TGTGCCAGCAGTCTCCCTCCGACTAGCGGGGGAACAGATACGCAGTATTTT
CDR3 protein: CASSLPPTSGGTDTQYF

J gene: TRBJ2-1
D gene: TRBD2
V gene: TRBV7-9
clone size: -
CDR3 DNA: TGTGCCAGCAGCTCTACGGGACTAGCGGGAGTTTCCTACAATGAGCAGTTCTTC
CDR3 protein: CASSSTGLAGVSYNEQFF

J gene: TRBJ1-1
D gene: -
V gene: TRBV6-5
clone size: -
CDR3 DNA: TGTGCCAGCACCCGGACGGGGGGGGTGAACACTGAAGCTTTCTTT
CDR3 protein: CASTRTGGVNTEAFF

J gene: TRBJ2-1
D gene: TRBD2
V gene: TRBV15
clone size: -
CDR3 DNA: TGTGCCACCAGCAGAGAGGGCGGGAGGGCCGTCAATGAGCAGTTCTTC
CDR3 protein: CATSREGGRAVNEQFF

J gene: TRBJ1-5
D gene: -
V gene: TRBV28
clone size: once
CDR3 DNA: TGTGCCAGCAGTTTATCACCGCGAAGTGGCAATCAGCCCCAGCATTTT
CDR3 protein: CASSLSPRSGNQPQHF

J gene: TRBJ2-1
D gene: TRBD2
V gene: TRBV13
clone size: few
CDR3 DNA: TGTGCCAGCAGCTCCACTAGCGGGAGCTACAATGAGCAGTTCTTC
CDR3 protein: CASSSTSGSYNEQFF

J gene: TRBJ2-4
D gene: TRBD1
V gene: TRBV7-9
clone size: -
CDR3 DNA: TGTGCCAGCACCAACACAGGGGGGTTGGCCAAAAACATTCAGTACTTC
CDR3 protein: CASTNTGGLAKNIQYF

J gene: TRBJ1-2
D gene: -
V gene: TRBV10-3
clone size: -
CDR3 DNA: TGTGCCATCAGACCCGGTGGGGGGAGGCTTACGGATAACTATGGCTACACCTTC
CDR3 protein: CAIRPGGGRLTDNYGYTF

J gene: TRBJ2-7
D gene: TRBD1
V gene: TRBV18
clone size: -
CDR3 DNA: TGTGCCAGCTCACCAGGGGACAGGGATGAGCAGTACTTC
CDR3 protein: CASSPGDRDEQYF

J gene: TRBJ2-7
D gene: TRBD1
V gene: TRBV28
clone size: -
CDR3 DNA: TGTGCCAGCAGTACTCCGGGACAGGGGTTATACGAGCAGTACTTC
CDR3 protein: CASSTPGQGLYEQYF

J gene: TRBJ2-2
D gene: TRBD2
V gene: TRBV7-2
clone size: -
CDR3 DNA: TGTGCCAGCAGCAAGACTCCGGGACTAGCGGGAGGCGGGGAGCTGTTTTTT
CDR3 protein: CASSKTPGLAGGGELFF

J gene: TRBJ1-5
D gene: -
V gene: TRBV6-5
clone size: -
CDR3 DNA: TGTGCCAGCAGTCCAGGGGTTCGGCAGCCCCAGCATTTT
CDR3 protein: CASSPGVRQPQHF

J gene: TRBJ1-2
D gene: -
V gene: TRBV20-1
clone size: -
CDR3 DNA: TGCAGTGCTATTAGTCGAGGCTACACCTTC
CDR3 protein: CSAISRGYTF

J gene: TRBJ2-7
D gene: -
V gene: TRBV30
clone size: -
CDR3 DNA: TGTGCCTGGAGTGTCCGTTACGAGCAGTACTTC
CDR3 protein: CAWSVRYEQYF

J gene: TRBJ1-3
D gene: -
V gene: TRBV28
clone size: -
CDR3 DNA: TGTGCCAGCAGTTATAGCTCTGGAAACACCATATATTTT
CDR3 protein: CASSYSSGNTIYF